This section outlines one T cell receptor (beta chain) sequence together with its context. What it binds is unknown. These data originate in a study of T cell repertoires in cytomegalovirus infection. As for the study in general: Selected CMV epitopes included recently identified HLA-C-restricted ones as well as well-studied HLA-B-restricted ones. Carrying CMV and the relevant HLA type showed in public TCR beta signatures.

This CDR3 comprises 12 residues. Germline lookup yields CDR1 LGHDT and CDR2 YNNKEL (reference sequence). The germline V and J ends were trimmed by 2 bases and 9 bases, with 5 bases remaining between them. The study's findings and limits: The cumulative frequency of public TCR beta families identified carriers of CMV plus the relevant HLA. In two of eight donors, the top clonotype was HLA-C-restricted CMV-specific.

TCRdb recomputed calls from the reads with MiXCR, one row per CDR3 protein. The sample holds roughly 220,000 distinct CDR3 sequences, around 35% seen once. This clonotype originated in a human donor in good health (CMV status not recorded). Some clones in this sample may be carry-over from other donors' samples. The sample was CD8+ T cells from cultured PBMCs, taken from culture after CMV antigen stimulation. The J gene is TRBJ1-6, the V gene TRBV3-1, with D unclear. Written as DNA, the CDR3 is TGTGCCAGCAGCCAACGGGTTTCACCCCTCCACTTT. Amino acids: CASSQRVSPLHF. Supplemented by reference TRBV3-1 and TRBJ1-6, the full variable domain reads DTAVSQTPKYLVTQMGNDKSIKCEQNLGHDTMYWYKQDSKKFLKIMFSYNNKELIINETVPNRFSPKSPDKAHLNLHINSLELGDSAVYFCASSQRVSPLHFGNGTRLTVT.